The T cell receptor (beta chain) under discussion was sequenced for a study of shared clonotypes between healthy human individuals. Notes on the study in general: Naive subsets, compared against memory subsets, generally had larger estimated richness values.

Repertoires were generated with immunoSEQ multiplex PCR, while TCRdb's copy carries only in-frame clones and drops some. The sample has approximately 590,000 clones; 95% to 96% are singletons. Only CD45RO-negative cells positively selected for CCR7 counted as naive CD8 cells, so terminally differentiated effector memory CD45RA+ cells were excluded. Within Nashville, Tennessee resided all donors, each a Caucasian adult. V lost 5 bases to trimming and J lost 1 base; unmatched junction nucleotides: 3. The CDR3 extends over 15 amino acids. Germline CDR1 reads LNHDA; CDR2 reads SQIVND (reference sequence). On this clone: Its antigen is not known.

This receptor was identified in a woman aged 30 to 39 in good health. The chain uses TRBV19 and TRBJ2-3, with 10 bases aligning to TRBD2. The sample taken for sequencing was naive CD8+ T cells sorted from blood. CDR3 residues: CASSPGTSGTDTQYF. CDR3 coding DNA: TGTGCCAGTAGTCCGGGGACTAGCGGCACAGATACGCAGTATTTT.